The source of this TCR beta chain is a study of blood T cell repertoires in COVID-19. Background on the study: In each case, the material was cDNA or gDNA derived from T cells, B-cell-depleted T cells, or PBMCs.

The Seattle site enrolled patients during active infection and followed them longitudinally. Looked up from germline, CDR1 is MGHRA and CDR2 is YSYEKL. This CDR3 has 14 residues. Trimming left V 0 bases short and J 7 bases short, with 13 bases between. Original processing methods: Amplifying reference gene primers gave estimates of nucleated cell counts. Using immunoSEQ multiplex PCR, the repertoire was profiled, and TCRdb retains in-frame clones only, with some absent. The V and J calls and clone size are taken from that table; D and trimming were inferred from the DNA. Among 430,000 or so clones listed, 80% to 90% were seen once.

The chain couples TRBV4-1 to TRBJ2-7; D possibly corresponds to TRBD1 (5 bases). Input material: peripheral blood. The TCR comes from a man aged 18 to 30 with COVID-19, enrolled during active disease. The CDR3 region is CASSQELLRGEQYF. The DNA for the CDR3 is TGCGCCAGCAGCCAAGAACTCCTTAGGGGAGAGCAGTACTTC.